This T cell receptor beta chain was sequenced for a study of cytomegalovirus exposure and HLA in healthy donors. Broader study findings: According to the study, 150 to 200 TCR beta chains were cytomegalovirus-associated. In a later analysis, first-cohort TCR clusters were found to tend to co-occur in the 100 to 150 validation repertoires. Reported performance of the classifier showed diagnosis of cytomegalovirus status with high specificity and sensitivity.

Concerning this clone itself: Its antigen is not identified.

Germline CDR1 reads KGHSH; CDR2 reads LQKENI. Losses at the gene ends were 3 bases for V and 3 bases for J; bases not matched to a gene: 5. The CDR3 spans 15 residues. TCRdb's copy holds only in-frame clones and misses some; the assay was immunoSEQ multiplex PCR. The repertoire holds about 98,000 clones, 70% to 90% seen once, with 3.5% to 5% in the top ten. Among the 120 subjects of the validation cohort, separate from the roughly 700-subject first cohort, were the donors. The TCR originated in a woman aged 25 to 45 in good health and CMV-seronegative. Material: PBMCs. This chain links TRBV18 with TRBJ2-1; 7 bases are a match to TRBD1. CDR3 loop: CASSPNRGDYNEQFF. The CDR3 nucleotides are TGTGCCAGCTCACCGAACAGGGGAGACTACAATGAGCAGTTCTTC. The variable domain in full, completed from reference TRBV18 and TRBJ2-1, reads NAGVMQNPRHLVRRRGQEARLRCSPMKGHSHVYWYRQLPEEGLKFMVYLQKENIIDESGMPKERFSAEFPKEGPSILRIQQVVRGDSAAYFCASSPNRGDYNEQFFGPGTRLTVL.